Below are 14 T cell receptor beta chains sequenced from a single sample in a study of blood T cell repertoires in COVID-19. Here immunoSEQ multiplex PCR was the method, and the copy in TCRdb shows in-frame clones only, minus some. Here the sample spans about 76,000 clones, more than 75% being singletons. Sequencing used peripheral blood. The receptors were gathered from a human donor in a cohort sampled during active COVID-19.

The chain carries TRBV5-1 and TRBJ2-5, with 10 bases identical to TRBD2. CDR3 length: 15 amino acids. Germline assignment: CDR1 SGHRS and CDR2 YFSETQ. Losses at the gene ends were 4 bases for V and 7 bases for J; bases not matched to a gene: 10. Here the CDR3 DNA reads TGCGCCAGCAGCGTTAGCGGGGGGCTTGTCGGGACCCAGTACTTC. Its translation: CASSVSGGLVGTQYF.

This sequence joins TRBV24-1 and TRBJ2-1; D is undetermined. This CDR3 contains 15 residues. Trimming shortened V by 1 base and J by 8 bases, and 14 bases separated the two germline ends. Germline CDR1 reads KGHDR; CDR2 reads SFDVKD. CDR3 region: CATSDFTARLDEQFF. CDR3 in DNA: TGTGCCACCAGTGATTTTACGGCCAGGTTAGATGAGCAGTTCTTC.

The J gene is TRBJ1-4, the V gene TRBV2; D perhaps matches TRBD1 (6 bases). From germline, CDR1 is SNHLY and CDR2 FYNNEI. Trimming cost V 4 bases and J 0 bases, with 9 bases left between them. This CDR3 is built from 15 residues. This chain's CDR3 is CASSVTGPTNEKLFF. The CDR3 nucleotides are TGTGCCAGCAGTGTAACAGGGCCAACTAATGAAAAACTGTTTTTT.

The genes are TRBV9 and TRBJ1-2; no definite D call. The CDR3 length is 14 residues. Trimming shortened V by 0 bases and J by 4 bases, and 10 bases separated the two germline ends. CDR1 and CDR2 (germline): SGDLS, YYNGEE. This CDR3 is CASSVVYSLYGYTF. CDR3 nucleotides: TGTGCCAGCAGCGTAGTTTACAGTCTCTATGGCTACACCTTC.

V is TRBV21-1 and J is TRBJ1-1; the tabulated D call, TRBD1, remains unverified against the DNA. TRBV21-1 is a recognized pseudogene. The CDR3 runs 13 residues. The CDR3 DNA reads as TGTGCCAGCAGCAAAGGACAGGGCACTGAAGCTTTCTTT. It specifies CASSKGQGTEAFF.

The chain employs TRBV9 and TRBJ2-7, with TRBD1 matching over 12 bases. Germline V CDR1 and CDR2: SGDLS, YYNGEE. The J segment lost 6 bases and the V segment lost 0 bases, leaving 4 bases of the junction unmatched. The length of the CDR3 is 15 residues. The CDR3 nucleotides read TGTGCCAGCAGCGTAGGTGGGACAGGGGGCGGCGAGCAGTACTTC. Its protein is CASSVGGTGGGEQYF.

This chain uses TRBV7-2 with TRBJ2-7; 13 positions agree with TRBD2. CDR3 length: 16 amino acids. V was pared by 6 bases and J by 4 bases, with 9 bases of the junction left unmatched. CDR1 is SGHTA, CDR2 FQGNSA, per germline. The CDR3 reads CASRPTTSGGPYEQYF. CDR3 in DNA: TGTGCCAGCAGACCGACGACTAGCGGGGGGCCATACGAGCAGTACTTC.

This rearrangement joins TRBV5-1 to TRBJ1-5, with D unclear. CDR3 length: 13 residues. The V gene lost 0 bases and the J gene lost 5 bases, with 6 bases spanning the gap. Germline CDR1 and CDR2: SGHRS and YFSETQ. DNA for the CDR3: TGCGCCAGCAGCTTGGCCGTTCATCAGCCCCAGCATTTT. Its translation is CASSLAVHQPQHF.

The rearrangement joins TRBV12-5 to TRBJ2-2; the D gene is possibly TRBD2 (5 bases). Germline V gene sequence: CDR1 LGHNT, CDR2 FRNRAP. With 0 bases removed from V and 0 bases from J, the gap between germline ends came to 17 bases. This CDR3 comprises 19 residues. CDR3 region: CASGLVQGGPPSNTGELFF. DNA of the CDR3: TGTGCTAGTGGTTTGGTACAAGGAGGTCCCCCTTCGAACACCGGGGAGCTGTTTTTT.

The CDR3: CASSWTSGGPGEQYF. The CDR3 nucleotides read TGTGCCAGCAGCTGGACTAGCGGGGGGCCTGGGGAGCAGTACTTC. V usage is TRBV27 and J usage is TRBJ2-7; TRBD2 matches at 14 bases. This CDR3 is 15 amino acids long. The germline CDR1 and CDR2 sequences are MNHEY and SMNVEV (reference sequence). Unmatched junction bases numbered 8, after V lost 6 bases and J lost 7 bases.

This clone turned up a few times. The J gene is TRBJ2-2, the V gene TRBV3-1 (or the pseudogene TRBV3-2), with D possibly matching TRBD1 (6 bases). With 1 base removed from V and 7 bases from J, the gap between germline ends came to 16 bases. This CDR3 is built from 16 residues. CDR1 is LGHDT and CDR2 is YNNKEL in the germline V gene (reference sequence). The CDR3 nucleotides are TGTGCCAGCAGCCAAGGCGCAGTGGGGGCGGGCGGGGAGCTGTTTTTT. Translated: CASSQGAVGAGGELFF.

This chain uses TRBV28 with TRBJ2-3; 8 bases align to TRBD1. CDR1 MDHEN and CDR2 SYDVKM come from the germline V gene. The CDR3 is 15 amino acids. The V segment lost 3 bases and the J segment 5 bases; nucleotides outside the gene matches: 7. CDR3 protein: CASSFQGTGGDTQYF. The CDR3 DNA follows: TGTGCCAGCAGTTTCCAGGGGACAGGCGGAGATACGCAGTATTTT.

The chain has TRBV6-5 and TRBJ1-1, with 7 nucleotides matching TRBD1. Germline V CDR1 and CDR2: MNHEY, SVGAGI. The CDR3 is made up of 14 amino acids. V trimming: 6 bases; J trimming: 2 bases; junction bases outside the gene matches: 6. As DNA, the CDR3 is TGTGCCAGCAGGCCAGGGACAGCAAACACTGAAGCTTTCTTT. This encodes CASRPGTANTEAFF.

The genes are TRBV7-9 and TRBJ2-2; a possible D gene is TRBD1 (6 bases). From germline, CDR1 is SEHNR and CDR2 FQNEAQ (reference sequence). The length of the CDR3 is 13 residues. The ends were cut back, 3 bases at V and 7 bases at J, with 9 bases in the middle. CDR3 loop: CASSLTGNGELFF. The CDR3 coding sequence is TGTGCCAGCAGCTTGACAGGCAACGGGGAGCTGTTTTTT.